This T cell receptor (beta chain) was captured in a study of blood T cell repertoires in COVID-19. This CDR3 is 17 amino acids long. Using immunoSEQ multiplex PCR, the repertoire was profiled, and TCRdb retains in-frame clones only, with some absent. The sample lists around 200,000 clones; 85% to 90% were seen once. Sequenced material: peripheral blood. The chain recombines TRBV21-1 with TRBJ1-1; the table's D call, TRBD1, has no DNA check behind it. TRBV21-1 counts as a pseudogene. This TCR was recovered from a man in his forties or fifties with acute or convalescent COVID-19. CDR3 nucleotides: TGTGCCAGCAGCTTCCGGGACAGGGTCCTATTGAACACTGAAGCTTTCTTT. It codes for CASSFRDRVLLNTEAFF.